The 24 T cell receptor beta chains presented below share a single source sample, sequenced in a study of blood T cell repertoires in COVID-19. Some clones are missing from TCRdb's copy, which holds only in-frame ones; the method was immunoSEQ multiplex PCR. The table lists roughly 360,000 clones, more than 65% of them singletons. The sample comprised peripheral blood. The receptor source for this set is a human donor with acute or convalescent COVID-19. The donor label of this sample is uncertain.

The chain employs TRBV2 and TRBJ2-2, with D perhaps matching TRBD1 (5 bases). CDR1 and CDR2 (germline): SNHLY, FYNNEI. Trimming shortened V by 6 bases and J by 4 bases, and 15 bases separated the two germline ends. This CDR3 is built from 15 residues. CDR3 loop: CASRRQGSGTGELFF. As DNA, the CDR3 is TGTGCCAGCAGGCGGCAGGGTTCCGGCACCGGGGAGCTGTTTTTT.

The chain is built from TRBV27 and TRBJ2-2, with a tentative D call TRBD1 (6 bases). CDR1 is MNHEY and CDR2 is SMNVEV in the germline V gene (reference sequence). Trimming removed 2 bases at V and 5 bases at J, with 12 bases between. The CDR3 is 15 amino acids. The CDR3 DNA is TGTGCCAGCAGTTTAACAACGAGGGGGACCGGGGAGCTGTTTTTT. Its translation is CASSLTTRGTGELFF.

This clone was counted only a few times. The chain couples TRBV13 to TRBJ2-7, with TRBD2 matching 9 bases. The ends lost 3 bases at V and 7 bases at J; junction bases unmatched: 4. From germline, CDR1 is PRHDT and CDR2 FYEKMQ (reference sequence). The CDR3 covers 13 residues. The CDR3 DNA sequence: TGTGCCAGCAGCTTGCGCCTAGCGGGGGAGCAGTACTTC. As protein: CASSLRLAGEQYF.

The chain uses TRBV7-6 and TRBJ2-3, with 10 nucleotides matching TRBD2. The V gene's germline CDR1 is SGHVS and CDR2 FNYEAQ. This CDR3 region has 16 residues. The V gene end was trimmed by 5 bases and the J gene end by 0 bases; junction bases not matched to a gene: 5. CDR3 coding DNA: TGTGCCAGCAGCCCCGGACTAGCGGCGAGCACAGATACGCAGTATTTT. This gives the protein CASSPGLAASTDTQYF.

The chain joins TRBV6-5 to TRBJ2-7; D is unresolved. The CDR3 length is 14 residues. Germline V lookup: CDR1 MNHEY, CDR2 SVGAGI. Trimming left V 5 bases short and J 4 bases short, with 15 bases between. The DNA for the CDR3 is TGTGCCAGCAGTAGGATCCAGAGGAGTTACGAGCAGTACTTC. The encoded protein is CASSRIQRSYEQYF.

This clone was counted ten times or more. V and J are TRBV5-3 and TRBJ2-3; TRBD2 aligns across 8 bases. TRBV5-3 is sorted into the ORF group, with uncertain function. J gave up 1 base and V 1 base, and 8 bases lay outside the gene matches. The length of the CDR3 is 17 residues. CDR3 loop: CARSLIARTSCTDTQYF. The CDR3 nucleotides read TGTGCCAGAAGCTTGATTGCGCGGACTAGCTGCACAGATACGCAGTATTTT.

This clone has more than one count but fewer than ten. The rearrangement joins TRBV7-8 to TRBJ1-5; D is possibly TRBD1 (5 bases). Germline V gene sequence: CDR1 SGHVS, CDR2 FQNEAQ. The V gene lost 1 base and the J gene lost 2 bases, with 9 bases spanning the gap. This CDR3 is 15 amino acids long. CDR3 region: CASSLEWGRNQPQHF. As DNA, the CDR3 is TGTGCCAGCAGCTTAGAATGGGGCCGCAATCAGCCCCAGCATTTT.

This clone was recorded only once. This chain connects TRBV30 to TRBJ1-3, with unresolved D. Germline values: CDR1 GTSNPN, CDR2 SVGIG (reference sequence). Trimming pared 5 bases from V and 0 bases from J, leaving 8 bases between. The CDR3 is 13 amino acids. The CDR3 DNA sequence: TGTGCCTGGGCCCAGAACTCTGGAAACACCATATATTTT. Residues: CAWAQNSGNTIYF.

This CDR3 reads CASSPGTSGRLQETQYF. In DNA form, the CDR3 reads TGTGCCAGCAGCCCAGGGACTAGCGGGAGGCTTCAAGAGACCCAGTACTTC. The chain uses TRBV28 and TRBJ2-5, with 15 bases fitting TRBD2. J gave up 2 bases and V 6 bases, and 7 bases lay outside the gene matches. The CDR3 extends over 17 amino acids. The V gene's germline CDR1 is MDHEN and CDR2 SYDVKM.

The chain links TRBV7-9 to TRBJ2-3; D gene unclear. Trimming removed 1 base at V and 4 bases at J, with 12 bases between. Germline V gene lookup returns CDR1 SEHNR and CDR2 FQNEAQ (reference sequence). CDR3 length: 15 residues. The CDR3 reads CASSLDAASADTQYF. The CDR3 DNA reads as TGTGCCAGCAGCTTAGATGCTGCGAGCGCAGATACGCAGTATTTT.

The CDR3 reads CAWKRQGTNEKLFF. CDR3 nucleotides: TGTGCCTGGAAGAGACAGGGGACTAATGAAAAACTGTTTTTT. This chain links TRBV30 with TRBJ1-4; 8 bases are shared with TRBD1. In germline, CDR1 is GTSNPN, CDR2 SVGIG (reference sequence). The CDR3 runs to 14 residues. J lost 2 bases, V lost 4 bases, and 3 bases had no gene match.

This clone was observed at least ten times. The chain has TRBV18 and TRBJ1-4, with D unresolved. The CDR3 sequence is 16 residues long. Looked up from germline, CDR1 is KGHSH and CDR2 is LQKENI. V lost 2 bases to trimming and J lost 10 bases, with 20 bases between them. The CDR3 DNA reads as TGTGCCAGCTCACCAACGTCGGACCGAGGGAGTGGAAAACTGTTTTTT. It specifies CASSPTSDRGSGKLFF.

The chain employs TRBV27 and TRBJ2-5, with a weak D call TRBD1 (6 bases). This CDR3 has 14 amino acids. V lost 5 bases and J 2 bases, leaving 12 bases between the germline ends. Looked up from germline, CDR1 is MNHEY and CDR2 is SMNVEV (reference sequence). In DNA, the CDR3 is TGTGCCAGCAGTCCTAAGGACAGACAAGAGACCCAGTACTTC. It is translated as CASSPKDRQETQYF.

The J gene is TRBJ2-7, the V gene TRBV6-5, with 8 bases fitting TRBD2. CDR1 is MNHEY and CDR2 is SVGAGI in the germline V gene. The CDR3 sequence is 13 residues long. V gave up 4 bases and J gave up 4 bases; unmatched junction bases: 3. CDR3 nucleotide sequence: TGTGCCAGCAGTTTAACTAGCGGATACGAGCAGTACTTC. Protein: CASSLTSGYEQYF.

The CDR3 DNA is TGCAGCGTTGAGGGACAGGTCGGCTATGGCTACACCTTC. This encodes CSVEGQVGYGYTF. The chain has TRBV29-1 and TRBJ1-2, with TRBD1 matching over 8 bases. The germline gives CDR1 SQVTM, CDR2 ANQGSEA. J lost 4 bases, V lost 3 bases, and 4 bases had no gene match. CDR3 size: 13 residues.

The chain joins TRBV6-5 to TRBJ2-7; 9 positions agree with TRBD2. V shed 8 bases and J 2 bases; nucleotides not matched to a gene: 7. Germline loops: CDR1 MNHEY, CDR2 SVGAGI. The CDR3 has 14 amino acids. The CDR3 region has the DNA TGTGCCAGCCAGTCTACTAGCGGGCCCTACGAGCAGTACTTC. Protein sequence: CASQSTSGPYEQYF.

The chain links TRBV14 to TRBJ1-6, with D unresolved. CDR1 and CDR2 (germline): SGHDN, FVKESK. Between the trimmed V and J ends, which lost 5 bases and 6 bases, there was a span of 17 bases. CDR3 length: 16 residues. This CDR3 is CASSLNSPRVNSPLHF. The DNA for the CDR3 is TGTGCCAGCAGCTTAAACTCCCCACGGGTTAATTCACCCCTCCACTTT.

This rearrangement joins TRBV4-1 to TRBJ2-3; TRBD1 agrees at 8 bases. With V trimmed by 2 bases and J by 2 bases, 12 bases remained unmatched. Germline lookup yields CDR1 MGHRA and CDR2 YSYEKL. The CDR3 spans 18 residues. The CDR3, as DNA: TGCGCCAGCAGCCAAACGAACCGGGACAGGTCAAACACAGATACGCAGTATTTT. This sequence encodes CASSQTNRDRSNTDTQYF.

The chain has TRBV24-1 and TRBJ2-1; 9 bases agree with TRBD2. The CDR3 covers 16 residues. The germline V gene has CDR1 KGHDR and CDR2 SFDVKD. Unmatched junction bases numbered 4, after V lost 0 bases and J lost 5 bases. The CDR3: CATSDLERGDNNEQFF. Here the CDR3 DNA reads TGTGCCACCAGTGATTTGGAGCGGGGGGACAACAATGAGCAGTTCTTC.

V is TRBV7-6 and J is TRBJ1-5; D might be TRBD1 (5 bases). From germline, CDR1 is SGHVS and CDR2 FNYEAQ. V was cut by 1 base and J by 9 bases, with 16 bases left in between. This CDR3 has 15 amino acids. CDR3 protein: CASSLESRATGPQHF. DNA of the CDR3: TGTGCCAGCAGCTTAGAGTCCAGGGCTACGGGGCCCCAGCATTTT.

CDR3 coding DNA: TGTGCCAGCAGCTTGGGATCTGGGCAGCTAAATGAGCAGTTCTTC. It is translated as CASSLGSGQLNEQFF. The J gene is TRBJ2-1, the V gene TRBV5-4; no clear D gene. Germline loops: CDR1 SGHNT, CDR2 YYREEE (reference sequence). The CDR3 loop spans 15 amino acids. V lost 0 bases, J lost 7 bases, and 14 bases lay in between.

The gene calls are TRBV15 and TRBJ2-2, with TRBD2 identical over 11 bases. The germline gives CDR1 LNHNV, CDR2 YYDKDF (reference sequence). The J segment lost 7 bases and the V segment lost 2 bases, leaving 3 bases of the junction unmatched. The CDR3 loop spans 15 amino acids. CDR3 in DNA: TGTGCCACCAGCAGACTAGCGGGAGGAGTCGGGGAGCTGTTTTTT. It specifies CATSRLAGGVGELFF.

In its sample, this clone was seen once. The rearrangement links TRBV29-1 to TRBJ1-1; the D is unclear. Germline values: CDR1 SQVTM, CDR2 ANQGSEA. The length of the CDR3 is 13 residues. V was cut by 1 base and J by 4 bases, with 10 bases left in between. CDR3 loop: CSVEVSGGTEAFF. The CDR3 DNA follows: TGCAGCGTTGAAGTTTCGGGTGGCACTGAAGCTTTCTTT.

The chain employs TRBV6-6 and TRBJ1-1; 11 bases match TRBD1. V dropped 4 bases and J dropped 13; count of bases not matched to a gene: 2. CDR1 is MNHNY, CDR2 SVGAGI, per germline (reference sequence). The CDR3 is 11 amino acids. CDR3 sequence reads: CASSLGQGDFF. The CDR3 region has the DNA TGTGCCAGCAGTTTGGGACAGGGGGATTTCTTT.